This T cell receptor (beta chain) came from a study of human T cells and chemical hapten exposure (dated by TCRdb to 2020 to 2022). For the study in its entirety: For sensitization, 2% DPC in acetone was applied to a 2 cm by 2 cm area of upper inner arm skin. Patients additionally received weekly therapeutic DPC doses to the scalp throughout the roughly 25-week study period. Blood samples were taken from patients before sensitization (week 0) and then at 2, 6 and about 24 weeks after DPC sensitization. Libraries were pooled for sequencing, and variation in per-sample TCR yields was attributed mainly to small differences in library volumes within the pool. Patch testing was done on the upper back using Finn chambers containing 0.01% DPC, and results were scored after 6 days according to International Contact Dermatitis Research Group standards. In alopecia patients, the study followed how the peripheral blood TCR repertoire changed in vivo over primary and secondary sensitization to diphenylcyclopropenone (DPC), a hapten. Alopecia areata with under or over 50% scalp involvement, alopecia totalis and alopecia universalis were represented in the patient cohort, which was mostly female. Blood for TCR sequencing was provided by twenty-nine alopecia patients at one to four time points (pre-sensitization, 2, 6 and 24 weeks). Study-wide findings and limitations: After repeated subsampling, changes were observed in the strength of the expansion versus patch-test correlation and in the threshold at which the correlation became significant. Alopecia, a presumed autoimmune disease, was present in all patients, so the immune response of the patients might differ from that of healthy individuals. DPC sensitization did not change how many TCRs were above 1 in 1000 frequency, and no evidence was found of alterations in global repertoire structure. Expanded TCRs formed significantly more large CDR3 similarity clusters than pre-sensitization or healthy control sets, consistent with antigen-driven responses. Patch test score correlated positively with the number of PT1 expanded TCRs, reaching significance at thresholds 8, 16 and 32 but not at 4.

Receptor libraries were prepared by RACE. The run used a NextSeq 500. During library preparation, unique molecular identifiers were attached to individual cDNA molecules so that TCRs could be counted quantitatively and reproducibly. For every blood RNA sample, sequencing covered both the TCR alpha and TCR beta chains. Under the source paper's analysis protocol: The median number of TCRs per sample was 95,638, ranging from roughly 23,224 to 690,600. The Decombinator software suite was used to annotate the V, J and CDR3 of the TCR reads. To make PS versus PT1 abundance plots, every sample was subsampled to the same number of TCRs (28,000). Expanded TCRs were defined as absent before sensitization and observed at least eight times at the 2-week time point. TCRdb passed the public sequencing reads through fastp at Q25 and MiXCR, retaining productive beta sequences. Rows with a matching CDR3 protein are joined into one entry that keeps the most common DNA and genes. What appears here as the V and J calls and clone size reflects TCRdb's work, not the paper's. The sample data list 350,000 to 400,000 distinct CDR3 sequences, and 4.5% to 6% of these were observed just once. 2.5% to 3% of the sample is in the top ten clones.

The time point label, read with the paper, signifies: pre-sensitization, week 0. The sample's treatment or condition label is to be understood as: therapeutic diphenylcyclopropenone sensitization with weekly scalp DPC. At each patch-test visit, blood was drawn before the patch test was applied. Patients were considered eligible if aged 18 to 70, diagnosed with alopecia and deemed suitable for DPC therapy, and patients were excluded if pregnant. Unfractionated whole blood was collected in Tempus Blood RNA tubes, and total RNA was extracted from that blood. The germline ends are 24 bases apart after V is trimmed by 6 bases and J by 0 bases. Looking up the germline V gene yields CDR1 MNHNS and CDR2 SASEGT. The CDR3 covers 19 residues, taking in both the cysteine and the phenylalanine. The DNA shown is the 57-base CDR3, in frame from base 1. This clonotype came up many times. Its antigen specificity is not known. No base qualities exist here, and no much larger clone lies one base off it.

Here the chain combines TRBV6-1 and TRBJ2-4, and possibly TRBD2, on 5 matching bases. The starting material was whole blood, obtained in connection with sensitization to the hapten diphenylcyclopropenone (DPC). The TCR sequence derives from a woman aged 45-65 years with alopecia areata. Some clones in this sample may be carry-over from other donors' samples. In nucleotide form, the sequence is TGTGCCAGCAGCTTAGCCCACCCTGGGGAGACTTTAGCCAAAAACATTCAGTACTTC. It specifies CASSLAHPGETLAKNIQYF.